Reported below is one T cell receptor beta chain. Its matching antigen is unknown. The data belong to a study of CD4 T cells in relation to SARS-CoV-2 and coronaviruses. Unexposed donor CD4+ T cells date from 2011-2018, before the COVID-19 pandemic. After approximately 10 days of culture, CD4+ T cells were isolated. The trim removed 8 bases at V and 6 bases at J, leaving 10 bases unmatched. Germline loops: CDR1 MGHDK, CDR2 SYGVNS. The CDR3 sequence is 14 residues long. Some clones are missing from TCRdb's copy, which holds only in-frame ones; the method was immunoSEQ multiplex PCR. The sample consists of about 22,000 clones, over 75% of them appearing once.

V and J are TRBV25-1 and TRBJ2-1; 7 nucleotides line up with TRBD2. This clonotype was obtained from a human donor in good health. The sequenced sample was CD4+ T cells from PBMCs, cultured in vitro. CDR3 amino acids: CASSALLAINEQFF. CDR3 DNA: TGTGCCAGCTCGGCGCTACTAGCGATCAATGAGCAGTTCTTC.